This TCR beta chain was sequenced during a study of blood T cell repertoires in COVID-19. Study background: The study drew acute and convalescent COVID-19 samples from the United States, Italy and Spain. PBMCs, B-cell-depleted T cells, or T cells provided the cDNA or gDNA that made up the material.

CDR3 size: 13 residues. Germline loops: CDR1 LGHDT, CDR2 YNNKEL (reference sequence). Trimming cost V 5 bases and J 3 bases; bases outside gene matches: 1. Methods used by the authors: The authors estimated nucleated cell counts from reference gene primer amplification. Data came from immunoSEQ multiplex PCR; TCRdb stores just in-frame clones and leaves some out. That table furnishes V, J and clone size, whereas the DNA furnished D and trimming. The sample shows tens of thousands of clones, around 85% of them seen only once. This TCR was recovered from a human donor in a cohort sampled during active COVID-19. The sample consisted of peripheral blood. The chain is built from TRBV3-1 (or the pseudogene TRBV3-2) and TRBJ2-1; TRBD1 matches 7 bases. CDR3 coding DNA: TGTGCCAGCAGCTACAGGGGCTACAATGAGCAGTTCTTC. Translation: CASSYRGYNEQFF.